Given below is one T cell receptor (beta chain) in context. The target of this receptor is not known. Base qualities are not at hand, and no much larger clone is one base apart. These data belong to a study of blood T cell repertoires in COVID-19 (TCRdb year 2020). With regard to the full study: Collaborator samples came from the United States, Italy and Spain and covered acute and convalescent phases of COVID-19. Where available, HLA class I and class II types were obtained from metadata supplied by the sample provider rather than from assay-based typing. A de-identified subject ID, COVID-19 status, age in years and sex were almost always included in the sample metadata. A freely available public database, intended as a resource for researchers studying the immune response to SARS-CoV-2, is where the repertoires were released. The dataset comprised deeply sampled blood TCRbeta repertoires from subjects exposed to, actively infected with, or recovered from COVID-19. The samples were drawn from the first 160 participants of the ongoing ImmuneRACE study and from 950 to 1,500 subjects provided by 6 global collaborators. The prospective study material was composed of cDNA or gDNA derived from T cells, B-cell-depleted T cells, or PBMCs. What the study reported, not specific to this receptor: How much clinical and demographic metadata was included differed by source and by participant, and the metadata was provided uncurated.

TCRbeta CDR3 regions were amplified from genomic DNA using the immunoSEQ Assay, a bias-controlled multiplex PCR. The paper's processing steps were these. Nucleated cell counts per sample were estimated from amplification of reference gene primers within the assay. Sequence reads were collapsed and filtered to measure the absolute abundance of every unique TCRbeta CDR3 rearrangement. For each sample, productive Simpson clonality was calculated as the square root of Simpson's diversity index across productive rearrangements. What TCRdb holds here is the immuneACCESS table cut down to in-frame rearrangements. Part of the clones is not present; checked against another copy, under half of the missing clones reflect an unresolved V gene, and the others are unexplained. The DNA gave D and trimming, while V, J and clone size come from that table. The sample table records approximately 360,000 clones; around 89% of these occur just once. The ten largest clones represent 0.97% of the sample.

From the cysteine through the phenylalanine, the CDR3 covers 15 amino acids. Kept here is only the CDR3 DNA, which spans 45 bases and is read in frame from base 1. V is reduced by 0 bases and J by 5 bases, leaving a spacing of 14 bases between them. In the germline V gene, CDR1 corresponds to SGDLS and CDR2 to YYNGEE. Participants in the prospective study were aged 18 to 89 years, lived in approximately 26 United States geographic areas, and enrolled through a virtual design. Cohort assignment in the prospective study relied on participant-reported clinical history from a screening survey and a study questionnaire. In the prospective study, mobile phlebotomists collected whole blood, serum and a nasopharyngeal or oropharyngeal swab from each participant. Prospective study participants could optionally give additional blood draws and questionnaires over an approximately 2-month period. Before DNA extraction, blood samples from the prospective study were shipped at room temperature or frozen.

The sequence derives from a woman aged 25 to 39 with acute COVID-19. The chain employs TRBV9 and TRBJ1-1; 6 matching bases give a weak D call of TRBD1. The sequenced sample consisted of PBMCs or T cells enriched from blood (not recorded which). At the DNA level, the sequence is TGTGCCAGCAGCGTAGAAGGGGGACAAATTACTGAAGCTTTCTTT. The resulting protein is CASSVEGGQITEAFF.